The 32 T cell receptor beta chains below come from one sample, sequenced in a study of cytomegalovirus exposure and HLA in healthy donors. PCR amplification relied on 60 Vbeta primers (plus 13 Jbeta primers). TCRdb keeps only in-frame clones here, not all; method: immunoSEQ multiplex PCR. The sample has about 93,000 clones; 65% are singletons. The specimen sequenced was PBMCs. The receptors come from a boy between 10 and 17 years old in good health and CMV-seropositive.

CDR3 in DNA: TGTGCCAGCAGTTACTCAAGGACAGGGCGAAATTCACCCCTCCACTTT. The encoded protein is CASSYSRTGRNSPLHF. This chain joins TRBV6-6 and TRBJ1-6; TRBD1 matches 8 bases. V gave up 0 bases and J gave up 7 bases; unmatched junction bases: 5. The CDR3 runs to 16 residues. Germline CDR1 and CDR2: MNHNY and SVGAGI (reference sequence).

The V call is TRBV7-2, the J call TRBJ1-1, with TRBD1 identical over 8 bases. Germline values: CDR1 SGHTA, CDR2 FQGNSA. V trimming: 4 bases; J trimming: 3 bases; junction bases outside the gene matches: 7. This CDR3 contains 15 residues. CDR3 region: CASSSRTGGDTEAFF. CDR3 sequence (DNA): TGTGCCAGCAGCTCTCGCACAGGGGGGGACACTGAAGCTTTCTTT. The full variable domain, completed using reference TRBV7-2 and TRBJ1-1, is GAGVSQSPSNKVTEKGKDVELRCDPISGHTALYWYRQSLGQGLEFLIYFQGNSAPDKSGLPSDRFSAERTGGSVSTLTIQRTQQEDSAVYLCASSSRTGGDTEAFFGQGTRLTVV.

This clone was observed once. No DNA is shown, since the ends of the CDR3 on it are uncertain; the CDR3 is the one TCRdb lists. The CDR3 region is CASSSSGQLYGYTF. The V call is TRBV27, the J call TRBJ1-2; TRBD1 reflects the table's D call only, with no check against the DNA. Germline CDR1 reads MNHEY; CDR2 reads SMNVEV (reference sequence). The CDR3 region is 14 residues in length, termini included.

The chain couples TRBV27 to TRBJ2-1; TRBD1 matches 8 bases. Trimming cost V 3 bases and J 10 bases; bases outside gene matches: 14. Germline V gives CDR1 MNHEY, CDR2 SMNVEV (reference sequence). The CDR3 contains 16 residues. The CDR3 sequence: CASSFPFSGQVGEQFF. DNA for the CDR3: TGTGCCAGCAGTTTCCCCTTTTCGGGACAGGTCGGCGAGCAGTTCTTC.

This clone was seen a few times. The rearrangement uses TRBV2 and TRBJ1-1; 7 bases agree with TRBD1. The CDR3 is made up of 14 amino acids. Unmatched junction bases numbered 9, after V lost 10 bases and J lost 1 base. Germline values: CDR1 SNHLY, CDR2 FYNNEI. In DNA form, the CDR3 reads TGTGCCACCCCGGGGGCAGGGGGGAACACTGAAGCTTTCTTT. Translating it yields CATPGAGGNTEAFF.

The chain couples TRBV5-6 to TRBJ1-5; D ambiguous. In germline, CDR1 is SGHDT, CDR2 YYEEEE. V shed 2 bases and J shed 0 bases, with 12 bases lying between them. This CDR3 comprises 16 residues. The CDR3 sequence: CASSLRTGVSNQPQHF. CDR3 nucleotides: TGTGCCAGCAGCTTAAGAACGGGAGTTAGCAATCAGCCCCAGCATTTT.

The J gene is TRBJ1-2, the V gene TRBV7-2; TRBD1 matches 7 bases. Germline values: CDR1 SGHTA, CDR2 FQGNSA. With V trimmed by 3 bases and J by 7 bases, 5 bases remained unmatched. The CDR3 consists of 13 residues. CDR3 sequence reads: CASSFKGAGGYTF. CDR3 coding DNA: TGTGCCAGCAGCTTTAAGGGGGCGGGTGGCTACACCTTC.

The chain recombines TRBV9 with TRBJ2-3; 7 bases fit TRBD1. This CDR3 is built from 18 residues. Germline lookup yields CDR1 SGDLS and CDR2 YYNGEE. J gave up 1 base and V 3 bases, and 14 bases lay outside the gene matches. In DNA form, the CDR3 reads TGTGCCAGCAGCGCTCATCCTGGTAGGGGGCTGGGCACAGATACGCAGTATTTT. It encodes CASSAHPGRGLGTDTQYF.

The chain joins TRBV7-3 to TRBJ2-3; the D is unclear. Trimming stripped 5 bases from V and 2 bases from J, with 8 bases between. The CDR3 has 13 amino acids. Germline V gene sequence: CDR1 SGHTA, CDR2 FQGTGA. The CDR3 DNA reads TGTGCCAGCAGCGTTCTTTACACAGATACGCAGTATTTT. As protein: CASSVLYTDTQYF.

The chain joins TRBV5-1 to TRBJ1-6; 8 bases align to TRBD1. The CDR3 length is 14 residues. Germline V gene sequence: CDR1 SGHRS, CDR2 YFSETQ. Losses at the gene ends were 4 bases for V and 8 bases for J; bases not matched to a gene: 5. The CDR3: CASSTGQVDSPLHF. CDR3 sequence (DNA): TGCGCCAGCAGCACGGGACAGGTGGATTCACCCCTCCACTTT.

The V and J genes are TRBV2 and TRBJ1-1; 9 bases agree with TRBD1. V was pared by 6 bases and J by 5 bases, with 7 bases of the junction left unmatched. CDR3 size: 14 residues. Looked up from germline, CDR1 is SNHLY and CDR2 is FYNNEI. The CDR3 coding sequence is TGTGCCAGCAGGGCTGGGACAGGGCGGACTGAAGCTTTCTTT. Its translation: CASRAGTGRTEAFF.

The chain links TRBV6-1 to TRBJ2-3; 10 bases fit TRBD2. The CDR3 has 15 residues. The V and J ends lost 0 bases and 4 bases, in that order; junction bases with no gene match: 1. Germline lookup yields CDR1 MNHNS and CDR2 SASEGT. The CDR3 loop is CASSEAAGGPDTQYF. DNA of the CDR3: TGTGCCAGCAGTGAAGCAGCGGGGGGGCCAGATACGCAGTATTTT.

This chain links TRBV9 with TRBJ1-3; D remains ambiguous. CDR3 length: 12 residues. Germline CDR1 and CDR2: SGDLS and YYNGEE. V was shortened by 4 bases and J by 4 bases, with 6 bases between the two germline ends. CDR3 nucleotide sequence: TGTGCCAGCAGCACTTCAGGAAACACCATATATTTT. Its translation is CASSTSGNTIYF.

The chain's CDR3 is CASSTTHGAGGEQYF. The DNA of the CDR3 is TGTGCCAGCAGCACGACTCACGGGGCCGGGGGGGAGCAGTACTTC. The chain joins TRBV7-9 to TRBJ2-7; 7 bases agree with TRBD2. This CDR3 is built from 15 residues. V was pared by 5 bases and J by 7 bases, with 14 bases of the junction left unmatched. Per the germline V gene, CDR1 is SEHNR and CDR2 is FQNEAQ (reference sequence).

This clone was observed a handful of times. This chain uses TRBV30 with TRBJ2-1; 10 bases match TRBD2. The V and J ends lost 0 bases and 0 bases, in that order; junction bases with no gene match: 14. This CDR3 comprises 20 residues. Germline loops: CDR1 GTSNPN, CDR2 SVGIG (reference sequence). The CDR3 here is CAWSVRYPLAGESSYNEQFF. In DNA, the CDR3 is TGTGCCTGGAGTGTAAGGTATCCCCTAGCGGGGGAGAGCTCCTACAATGAGCAGTTCTTC.

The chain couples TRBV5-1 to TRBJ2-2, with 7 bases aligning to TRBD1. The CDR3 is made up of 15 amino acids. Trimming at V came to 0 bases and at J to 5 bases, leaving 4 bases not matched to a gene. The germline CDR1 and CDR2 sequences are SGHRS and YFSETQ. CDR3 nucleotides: TGCGCCAGCAGCTTGGTTGCAGGGGGAACCGGGGAGCTGTTTTTT. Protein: CASSLVAGGTGELFF.

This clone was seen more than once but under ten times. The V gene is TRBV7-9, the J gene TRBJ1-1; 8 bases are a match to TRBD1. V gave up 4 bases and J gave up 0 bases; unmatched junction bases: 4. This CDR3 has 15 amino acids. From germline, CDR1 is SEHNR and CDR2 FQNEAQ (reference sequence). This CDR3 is CASSSQTGVNTEAFF. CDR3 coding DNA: TGTGCCAGCAGCTCTCAGACAGGGGTGAACACTGAAGCTTTCTTT.

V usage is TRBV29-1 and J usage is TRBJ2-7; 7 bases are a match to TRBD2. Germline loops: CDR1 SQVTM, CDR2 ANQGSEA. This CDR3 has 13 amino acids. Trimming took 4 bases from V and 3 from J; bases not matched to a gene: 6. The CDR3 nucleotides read TGCAGCGTTGCGGCGGGAGATCTCTACGAGCAGTACTTC. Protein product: CSVAAGDLYEQYF.

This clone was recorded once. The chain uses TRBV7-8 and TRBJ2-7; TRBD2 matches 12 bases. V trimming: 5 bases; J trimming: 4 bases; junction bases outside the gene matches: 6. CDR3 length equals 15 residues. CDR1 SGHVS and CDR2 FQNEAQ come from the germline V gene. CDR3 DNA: TGTGCCAGCAGCCGCAGACTAGCGGGGGCTTACGAGCAGTACTTC. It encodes CASSRRLAGAYEQYF.

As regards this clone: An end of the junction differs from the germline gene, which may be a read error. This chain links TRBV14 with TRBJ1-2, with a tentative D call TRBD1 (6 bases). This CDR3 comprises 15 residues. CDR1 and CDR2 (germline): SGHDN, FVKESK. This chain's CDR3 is CASSQAFTGLSGYPF. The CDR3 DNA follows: TGTGCCAGCAGCCAAGCGTTTACAGGGCTCAGTGGCTACCCCTTC.

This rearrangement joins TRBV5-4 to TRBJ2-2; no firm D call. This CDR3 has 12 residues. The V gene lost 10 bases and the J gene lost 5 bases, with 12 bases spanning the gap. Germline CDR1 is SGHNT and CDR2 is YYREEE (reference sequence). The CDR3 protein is CALGRGTGELFF. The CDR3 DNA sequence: TGTGCCCTCGGTCGAGGTACCGGGGAGCTGTTTTTT.

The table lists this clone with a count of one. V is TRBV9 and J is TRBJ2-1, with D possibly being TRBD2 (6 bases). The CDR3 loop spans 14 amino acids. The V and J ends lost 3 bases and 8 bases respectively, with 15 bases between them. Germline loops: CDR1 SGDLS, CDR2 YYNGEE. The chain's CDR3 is CASSGGTLGHEQFF. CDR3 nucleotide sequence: TGTGCCAGCAGCGGAGGGACTCTCGGTCATGAGCAGTTCTTC.

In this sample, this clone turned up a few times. Here the CDR3 DNA reads TGTGCCAGCAGCGTAGAGAGGCAAGAGACCCAGTACTTC. Its translation is CASSVERQETQYF. The rearrangement uses TRBV7-2 and TRBJ2-5; no clear D. Between the trimmed V and J ends, which lost 5 bases and 2 bases, there was a span of 9 bases. Germline V gene data show CDR1 as SGHTA and CDR2 as FQGNSA. This CDR3 is 13 amino acids long.

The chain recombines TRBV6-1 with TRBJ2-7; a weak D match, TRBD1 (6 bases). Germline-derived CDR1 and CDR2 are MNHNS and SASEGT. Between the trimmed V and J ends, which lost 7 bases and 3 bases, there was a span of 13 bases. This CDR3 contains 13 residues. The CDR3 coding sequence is TGTGCCAGCAAATTCGGACAGAGCTACGAGCAGTACTTC. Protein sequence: CASKFGQSYEQYF.

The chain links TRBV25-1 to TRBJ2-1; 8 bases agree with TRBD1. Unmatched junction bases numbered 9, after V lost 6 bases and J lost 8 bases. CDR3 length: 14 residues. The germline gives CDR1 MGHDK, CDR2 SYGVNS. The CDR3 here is CASRVGQGADEQFF. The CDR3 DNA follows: TGTGCCAGCAGGGTGGGGCAGGGGGCCGATGAGCAGTTCTTC.

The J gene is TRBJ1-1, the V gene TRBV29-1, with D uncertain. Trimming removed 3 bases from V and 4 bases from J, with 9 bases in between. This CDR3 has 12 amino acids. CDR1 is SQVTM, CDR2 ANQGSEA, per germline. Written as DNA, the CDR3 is TGCAGCGTTGAGGTGGTTAGCACTGAAGCTTTCTTT. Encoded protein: CSVEVVSTEAFF.

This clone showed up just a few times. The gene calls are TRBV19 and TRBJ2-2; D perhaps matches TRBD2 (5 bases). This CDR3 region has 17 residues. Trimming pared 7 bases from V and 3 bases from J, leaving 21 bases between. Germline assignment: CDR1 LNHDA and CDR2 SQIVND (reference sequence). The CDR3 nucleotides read TGTGCCAGTAAGTCGCCAGCGGCGCCCGGGGACACCGGGGAGCTGTTTTTT. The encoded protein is CASKSPAAPGDTGELFF.

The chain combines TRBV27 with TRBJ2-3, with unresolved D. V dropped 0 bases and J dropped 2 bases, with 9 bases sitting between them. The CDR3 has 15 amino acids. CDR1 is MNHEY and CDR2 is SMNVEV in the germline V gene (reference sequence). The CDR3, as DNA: TGTGCCAGCAGTTTATCGGGCAGATCCACAGATACGCAGTATTTT. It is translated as CASSLSGRSTDTQYF.

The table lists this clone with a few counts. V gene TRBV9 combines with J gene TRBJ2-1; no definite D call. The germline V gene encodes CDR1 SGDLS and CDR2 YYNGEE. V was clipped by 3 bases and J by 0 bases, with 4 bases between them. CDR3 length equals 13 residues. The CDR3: CASSGLSYNEQFF. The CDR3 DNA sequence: TGTGCCAGCAGCGGTCTCTCCTACAATGAGCAGTTCTTC.

Here the CDR3 DNA reads TGTGCCAGCAGGGGACAGGGGGCGCAAAGACCTGGCTACACCTTC. Residues: CASRGQGAQRPGYTF. The chain employs TRBV28 and TRBJ1-2, with TRBD1 matching over 12 bases. The germline gives CDR1 MDHEN, CDR2 SYDVKM. The V gene end was trimmed by 6 bases and the J gene end by 7 bases; junction bases not matched to a gene: 9. The CDR3 runs 15 residues.

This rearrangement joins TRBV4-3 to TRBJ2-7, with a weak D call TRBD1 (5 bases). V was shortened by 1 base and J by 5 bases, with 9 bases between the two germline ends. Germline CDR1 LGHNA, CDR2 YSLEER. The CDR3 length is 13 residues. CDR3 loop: CASSQAGKDEQYF. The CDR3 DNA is TGCGCCAGCAGCCAAGCAGGGAAAGACGAGCAGTACTTC.

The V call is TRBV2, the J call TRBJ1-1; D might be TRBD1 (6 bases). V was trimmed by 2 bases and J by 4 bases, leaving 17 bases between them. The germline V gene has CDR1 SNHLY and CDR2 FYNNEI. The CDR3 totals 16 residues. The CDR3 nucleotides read TGTGCCAGCAGTGAAACCAAGGCCCAGGGGTTCACTGAAGCTTTCTTT. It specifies CASSETKAQGFTEAFF.